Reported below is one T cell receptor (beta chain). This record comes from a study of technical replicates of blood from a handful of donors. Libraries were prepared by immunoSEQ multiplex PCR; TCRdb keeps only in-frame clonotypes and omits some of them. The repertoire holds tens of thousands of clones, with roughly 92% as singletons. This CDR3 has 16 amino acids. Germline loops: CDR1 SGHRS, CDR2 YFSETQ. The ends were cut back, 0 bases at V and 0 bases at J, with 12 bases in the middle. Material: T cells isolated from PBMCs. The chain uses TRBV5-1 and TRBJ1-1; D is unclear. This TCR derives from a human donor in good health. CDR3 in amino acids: CASSLARDFMNTEAFF. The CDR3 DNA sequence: TGCGCCAGCAGCTTGGCTCGGGATTTTATGAACACTGAAGCTTTCTTT.